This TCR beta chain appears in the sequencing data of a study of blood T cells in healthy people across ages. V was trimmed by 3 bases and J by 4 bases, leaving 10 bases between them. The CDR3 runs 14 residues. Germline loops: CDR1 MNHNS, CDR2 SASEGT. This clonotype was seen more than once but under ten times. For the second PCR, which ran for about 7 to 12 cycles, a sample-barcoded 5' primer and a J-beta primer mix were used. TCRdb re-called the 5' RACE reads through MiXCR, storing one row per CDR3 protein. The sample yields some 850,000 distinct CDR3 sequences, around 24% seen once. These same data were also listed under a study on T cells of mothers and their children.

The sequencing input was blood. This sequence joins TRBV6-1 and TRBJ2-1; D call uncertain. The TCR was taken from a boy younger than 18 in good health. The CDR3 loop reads CASSEGSPYNEQFF. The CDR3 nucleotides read TGTGCCAGCAGTGAGGGTTCCCCTTACAATGAGCAGTTCTTC.